The 2 T cell receptor beta chains below come from one sample, sequenced in a study of PD-1 blockade in classical Hodgkin lymphoma. Assay: immunoSEQ multiplex PCR; the TCRdb copy retains only in-frame clones and omits some. The sample shows 84,000 or so clones, 80% to 95% of them seen only once. Each patient's relapse followed autologous stem cell transplantation, and brentuximab vedotin exposure varied. This specimen consisted of peripheral blood mononuclear cells (PBMCs), obtained before the second cycle of nivolumab. Source of these receptors: a human donor with classical Hodgkin lymphoma.

J is TRBJ1-1 and V is TRBV18; 7 bases map to TRBD1. This CDR3 contains 15 residues. The V segment lost 4 bases and the J segment 0 bases; nucleotides outside the gene matches: 5. Germline loops: CDR1 KGHSH, CDR2 LQKENI. The CDR3: CASSRGTDMNTEAFF. CDR3 nucleotides: TGTGCCAGCTCACGGGGGACAGATATGAACACTGAAGCTTTCTTT.

The chain combines TRBV9 with TRBJ2-5; 10 bases match TRBD1. CDR3 length: 15 residues. Germline loops: CDR1 SGDLS, CDR2 YYNGEE. The V segment lost 4 bases and the J segment 4 bases; nucleotides outside the gene matches: 7. CDR3 residues: CASSPRQGAIETQYF. As DNA, the CDR3 is TGTGCCAGCAGCCCCAGACAGGGGGCAATAGAGACCCAGTACTTC.